This T cell receptor beta chain was documented in a study of T cell clones after liver transplantation (dated 2019 in TCRdb). About the investigation overall: The samples were obtained from ITN030ST, a randomized trial that attempted immunosuppression withdrawal within 2 years after liver transplantation. Donor-reactive T cell clones were identified by TCRbeta sequencing after a pre-transplant mixed lymphocyte reaction and then tracked in post-transplant blood. Third party-reactive TCRbeta sequences from pre-transplant MLRs were also identified as an antigen-independent comparator for donor-reactive sequences. Of the eight recipients, a few were HCV-positive, while the remaining recipients had been transplanted for non-autoimmune, non-viral indications. Subjects received no induction therapy and standard immunosuppression until randomization at 12-24 months post-transplant. To count as tolerant, a recipient had to stay completely off immunosuppression for at least one year without liver enzymes climbing beyond twice the upper limit of normal. Blood samples were collected pre-transplant, then pre-randomization ahead of withdrawal, and finally post-randomization once withdrawal had either been completed or failed. The studied cohort comprised 8 liver transplant recipients, 3 classified as tolerant and 5 as non-tolerant. The paper's findings and limits, for the study overall: Donor-reactive sequences decreased more than third party-reactive sequences, which suggests partial antigen-specific deletion that was not related to withdrawal success. In most of the 8 subjects, circulating donor-reactive CD4 TCRbeta sequences decreased significantly after transplant, regardless of tolerance or HCV status. Because of small, heterogeneous patient numbers and non-standardized post-transplant time points, the conclusions were only preliminary. Since no allograft tissue specimens were available, donor-reactive T cells may have migrated into the graft instead of being deleted. In a couple of subjects, low numbers of available donor cells limited the measurable donor-reactive repertoire. When repertoire turnover was accounted for, significantly reduced detection of donor-reactive sequences was found in 7 of 8 subjects for CD4 and in 8 of 8 subjects for CD8.

The intended sense of this specimen's time point label: pre-transplant. Unstimulated PBMCs, after thawing, were stained for CD3, CD4 and CD8 and then FACS-sorted into CD3+CD4+ and CD3+CD8+ populations. All 8 studied subjects were randomized to withdrawal of immunosuppression. Genomic DNA was isolated with the Qiagen DNeasy Blood and Tissue Kit. High-throughput TCRbeta CDR3 sequencing of frozen genomic DNA was performed by immunoSEQ, including PCR amplification, mapping, bias correction and internal controls. The original methods were these. Only productive rearrangements were retained, and each unique TCRbeta sequence was defined by its CDR3 nucleotide sequence together with its V and J gene. For classification of a sequence as donor-reactive, at least 5-fold expansion in CFSE-low cells relative to unstimulated pre-transplant cells and a frequency of at least 0.01% were required. To ensure at least 90% detection power, minimum frequency thresholds were set for each subject based on that subject's lowest-template unstimulated sample. Jensen-Shannon divergence between the top 1000 TCRbeta sequences post- versus pre-transplant served as the measure of repertoire turnover. Changes in detection of donor-reactive sequences were assessed with two-sided Fisher's exact tests. This is the immuneACCESS table as TCRdb keeps it, with only in-frame sequences that have V and J called. A part of the clones is gone; compared with another copy, unresolved V genes explain less than half, and the rest is unexplained. The DNA gave D and trimming, while V, J and clone size come from that table. The sample records 40,000 to 65,000 clones, less than 85% of which are singletons. The ten largest clones add up to over 7% of the sample.

Spanning cysteine to phenylalanine, the CDR3 consists of 12 amino acids. Only the CDR3 part of the read is kept: 36 bases, read in frame from the first base. Taken from the germline V gene, the CDR1 and CDR2 loops are MNHEY and SVGAGI. About this clone itself: Its specific antigen is unknown. The junction does not match germline at one end; this may be a read error.

The sequence derives from a human donor who received a liver transplant. Sequenced here: CD4+ T cells from blood, sampled before liver transplant. The V and J segments used are TRBV6-5 and TRBJ2-7, with a weak D call of TRBD2 (5 bases match). The CDR3 here reads CASSYSREMPRF. At the DNA level, the sequence is TGTGCCAGCAGTTACTCTCGGGAAATGCCTAGGTTC.